This T cell receptor (beta chain) was observed in a study of OX40 agonist ivuxolimab in advanced cancers. Across the whole study: Ivuxolimab, an antibody that agonizes OX40 (CD134), was administered to the patients.

This clone was seen just once. Its antigen is as yet unknown. Whole-study findings and limits: Specificity for antigen went undetermined in the expanded peripheral T cells.

Germline V gene data show CDR1 as GTSNPN and CDR2 as SVGIG (reference sequence). V was cut by 2 bases and J by 2 bases, with 8 bases left in between. This CDR3 comprises 13 residues. TCRdb keeps only in-frame clones here, not all; method: immunoSEQ multiplex PCR. The sample has about 58,000 clones; around 90% are singletons. The V and J genes are TRBV30 and TRBJ2-3, with D unclear. The material sequenced was CD4+ or CD8+ T cells sorted from blood, taken in a trial of the OX40 agonist ivuxolimab. The receptor comes from an adult with an advanced solid tumor such as melanoma, head and neck, liver or kidney cancer. Here the CDR3 DNA reads TGTGCCTGGAGTCAGGAAAACACAGATACGCAGTATTTT. It yields the protein CAWSQENTDTQYF.